Described below is a single TCR beta chain sequence and its context. Naive CD8 cells were CD45RO-negative, positively selected for CCR7, excluding terminally differentiated effector memory CD45RA+ cells. Nashville, Tennessee was home to all donors, who were Caucasian adults. Some clones are missing from TCRdb's copy, which holds only in-frame ones; the method was immunoSEQ multiplex PCR. The sample holds around 600,000 clones, 85% to 95% seen once. The sample originates from a study of shared clonotypes between healthy human individuals. J was trimmed by 2 bases and V by 4 bases; bases with no gene match: 26. This CDR3 contains 22 residues. Germline loops: CDR1 LNHDA, CDR2 SQIVND (reference sequence).

The TCR was taken from a woman under 40 in good health. Sequences were obtained from naive CD8+ T cells sorted from blood. V and J are TRBV19 and TRBJ2-7; TRBD1 matches 10 bases. CDR3 DNA: TGTGCCAGTAGTACGAATAAGATTACCTGGACAGGGGGTGATAAGAGGCCCTACGAGCAGTACTTC. It is translated as CASSTNKITWTGGDKRPYEQYF. Using reference TRBV19 and TRBJ2-7 for the parts outside the CDR3, the full variable domain is DGGITQSPKYLFRKEGQNVTLSCEQNLNHDAMYWYRQDPGQGLRLIYYSQIVNDFQKGDIAEGYSVSREKKESFPLTVTSAQKNPTAFYLCASSTNKITWTGGDKRPYEQYFGPGTRLTVT.